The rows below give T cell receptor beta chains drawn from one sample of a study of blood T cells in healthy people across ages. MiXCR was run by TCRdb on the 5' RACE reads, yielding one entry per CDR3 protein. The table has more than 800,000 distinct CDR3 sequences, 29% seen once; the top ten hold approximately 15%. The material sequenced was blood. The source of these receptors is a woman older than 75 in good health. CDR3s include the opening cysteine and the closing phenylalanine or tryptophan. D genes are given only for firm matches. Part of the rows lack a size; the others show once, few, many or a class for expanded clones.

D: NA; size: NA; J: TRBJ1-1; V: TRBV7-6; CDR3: CASSLARGGANTEAFF; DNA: TGTGCCAGCAGCTTAGCGCGGGGGGGTGCGAACACTGAAGCTTTCTTT
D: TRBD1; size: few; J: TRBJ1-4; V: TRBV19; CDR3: CASSILGGQGRPTNEKLFF; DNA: TGTGCCAGTAGTATCTTGGGGGGACAGGGCCGACCAACTAATGAAAAACTGTTTTTT
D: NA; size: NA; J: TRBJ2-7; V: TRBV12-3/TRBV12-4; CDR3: CASSPAWSYEQYF; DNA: TGTGCCAGCAGTCCCGCCTGGTCCTACGAGCAGTACTTC
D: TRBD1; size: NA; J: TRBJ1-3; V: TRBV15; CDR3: CATSSRDSYSGNTIYF; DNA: TGTGCCACCAGCTCCCGGGACAGCTACTCTGGAAACACCATATATTTT
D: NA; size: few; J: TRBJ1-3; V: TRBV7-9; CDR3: CASSKLGAYGNTIYF; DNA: TGTGCCAGCAGCAAATTGGGGGCATACGGAAACACCATATATTTT
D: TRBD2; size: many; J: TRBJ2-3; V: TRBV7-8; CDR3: CASSLGTRFWVDTQYF; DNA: TGTGCCAGCAGCTTGGGGACTAGGTTTTGGGTAGATACGCAGTATTTT
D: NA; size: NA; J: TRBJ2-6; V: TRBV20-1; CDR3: CSARLRGPSGANVLTF; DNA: TGCAGTGCTAGACTCAGGGGACCCTCTGGGGCCAACGTCCTGACTTTC
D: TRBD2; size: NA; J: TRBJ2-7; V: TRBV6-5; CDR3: CASSYGLENYEQYF; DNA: TGTGCCAGCAGTTACGGACTAGAGAATTACGAGCAGTACTTC
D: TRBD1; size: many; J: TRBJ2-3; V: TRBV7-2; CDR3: CASSWDSDTDTQYF; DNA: TGTGCCAGCAGCTGGGACAGCGACACAGATACGCAGTATTTT
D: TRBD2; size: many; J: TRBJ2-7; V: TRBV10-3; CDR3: CAISDGAGGAYEQYF; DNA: TGTGCCATCAGTGATGGGGCGGGGGGAGCCTACGAGCAGTACTTC
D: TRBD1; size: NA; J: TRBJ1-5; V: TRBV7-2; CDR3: CAGSPQGQSNQPQHF; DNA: TGTGCCGGCAGCCCTCAGGGACAGAGCAATCAGCCCCAGCATTTT
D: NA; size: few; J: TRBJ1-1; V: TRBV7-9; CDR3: CASSLRQDSTEAFF; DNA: TGTGCCAGCAGCTTACGACAGGACTCGACTGAAGCTTTCTTT
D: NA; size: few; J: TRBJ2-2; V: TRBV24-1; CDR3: CATMGGGNTGELFF; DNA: TGTGCCACCATGGGTGGGGGCAACACCGGGGAGCTGTTTTTT
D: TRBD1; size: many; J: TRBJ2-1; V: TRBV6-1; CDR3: CASSQDRGLYNEQFF; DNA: TGTGCCAGCAGTCAGGACAGGGGGCTATACAATGAGCAGTTCTTC
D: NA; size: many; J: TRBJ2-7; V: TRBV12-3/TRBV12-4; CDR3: CASRAPGQSHEQYF; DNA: TGTGCCAGCAGGGCACCGGGACAAAGCCACGAGCAGTACTTC
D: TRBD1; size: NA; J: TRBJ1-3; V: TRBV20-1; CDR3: CSARGIRQGPGNTIDF; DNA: TGCAGTGCTAGAGGAATCCGACAGGGGCCTGGAAACACCATAGATTTT
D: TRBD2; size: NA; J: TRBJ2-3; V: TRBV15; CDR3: CATSSDLAGGPRTQYF; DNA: TGTGCCACCAGTTCGGATCTAGCGGGAGGGCCCCGTACGCAGTATTTT
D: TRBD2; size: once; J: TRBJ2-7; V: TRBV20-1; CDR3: CSARGLAVPEQYF; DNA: TGCAGTGCTAGGGGACTAGCGGTACCCGAGCAGTACTTC
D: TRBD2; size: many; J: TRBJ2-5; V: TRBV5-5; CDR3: CASSPGTSGGAWETQYF; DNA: TGTGCCAGCAGCCCAGGGACTAGCGGGGGGGCATGGGAGACCCAGTACTTC
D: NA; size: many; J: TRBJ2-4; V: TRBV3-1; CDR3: CASSQRPGWGKNIQYF; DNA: TGTGCCAGCAGCCAGAGACCAGGGTGGGGCAAAAACATTCAGTACTTC